This T cell receptor beta chain is drawn from a study of cytomegalovirus exposure and HLA in healthy donors. The PCR was carried out with 60 Vbeta primers and 13 Jbeta primers. Sequencing used immunoSEQ multiplex PCR; TCRdb keeps in-frame clones, though not all of them. Of about 150,000 clones in the sample, roughly 70% were seen once. With regard to this clone: Its antigen is as yet unknown.

Study results and caveats: Among TCR beta chains, those listed as cytomegalovirus-associated numbered some 170.

Germline V CDR1 and CDR2: SNHLY, FYNNEI. The CDR3 is made up of 16 amino acids. V dropped 10 bases and J dropped 1; count of bases not matched to a gene: 15. Sequenced sample: PBMCs. The receptor comes from a woman aged 18-30 years in good health and CMV-seropositive. The gene calls are TRBV2 and TRBJ1-1, with 7 bases matching TRBD1. The CDR3: CAIRRQGQLSNTEAFF. The CDR3 nucleotides read TGTGCCATCCGGAGACAGGGACAGTTATCGAACACTGAAGCTTTCTTT.